Below are 9 T cell receptor beta chains sequenced from a single sample in a study of brain metastases from non-small cell lung cancer. Libraries were prepared by immunoSEQ multiplex PCR; TCRdb keeps only in-frame clonotypes and omits some of them. The sample includes approximately 5,000 clones, 75% to 85% of them seen just once. Sequencing was performed on primary lung tumor tissue. These receptors were taken from a donor at least 40 years old with non-small cell lung cancer.

The CDR3 sequence is CASSQVEAGGPRTDTQYF. CDR3 nucleotides: TGTGCCAGCAGCCAAGTTGAGGCGGGAGGGCCTCGCACAGATACGCAGTATTTT. The chain uses TRBV14 and TRBJ2-3; 9 nucleotides align to TRBD2. This CDR3 region has 18 residues. Per the germline V gene, CDR1 is SGHDN and CDR2 is FVKESK. The J segment lost 1 base and the V segment lost 1 base, leaving 9 bases of the junction unmatched.

Worth noting for this clone: A read error may produce the germline difference seen at one junction end. V and J are TRBV7-2 and TRBJ2-7; no definite D call. There are 14 residues in the CDR3. Per germline, CDR1 SGHTA and CDR2 FQGNSA. The CDR3 bases are TGTGCCAGCAGTTTAGTTACGGCCTCCTACGAGCAGTACTTC. Encoded protein: CASSLVTASYEQYF.

The chain combines TRBV7-3 with TRBJ2-3, with 9 bases identical to TRBD2. Germline V lookup: CDR1 SGHTA, CDR2 FQGTGA. The CDR3 covers 16 residues. V was clipped by 5 bases and J by 3 bases; unmatched bases: 9. The CDR3 loop reads CASSLRGGRATDTQYF. In nucleotides, the CDR3 is TGTGCCAGCAGCCTGCGCGGCGGGAGGGCGACAGATACGCAGTATTTT.

Points on this clone: Relative to the germline gene, one junction end is altered; a read error may explain this. This chain joins TRBV7-7 and TRBJ2-2, with 10 bases that match TRBD2. This CDR3 spans 15 amino acids. Germline-derived CDR1 and CDR2 are SSHAT and FNYEAQ (reference sequence). The CDR3 DNA follows: TGTGCTAGCAGCTTATCTAGCGGGAGTGCCGGGGAGCTGTTTTTT. Its protein product is CASSLSSGSAGELFF.

V is TRBV6-2 or TRBV6-3 and J is TRBJ2-1; 10 nucleotides align to TRBD2. Per germline, CDR1 MNHEY and CDR2 SVGEGT. V shed 2 bases, J shed 7 bases, and the junction held 5 bases outside the gene matches. CDR3 length: 15 residues. CDR3 protein: CASSYTPLAGNEQFF. The CDR3 coding sequence is TGTGCCAGCAGTTACACCCCACTAGCGGGAAATGAGCAGTTCTTC.

The chain combines TRBV24-1 with TRBJ1-5; D unclear. Germline V gene data show CDR1 as KGHDR and CDR2 as SFDVKD. V lost 2 bases, J lost 8 bases, and 6 bases lay in between. This CDR3 contains 12 residues. This chain's CDR3 is CATSDSGEPQHF. The CDR3 DNA reads TGTGCCACCAGTGATTCCGGGGAGCCCCAGCATTTT.

The genes are TRBV6-5 and TRBJ1-3; D gene ambiguous. V shed 8 bases and J shed 4 bases, with 15 bases lying between them. The length of the CDR3 is 14 residues. Looked up from germline, CDR1 is MNHEY and CDR2 is SVGAGI. CDR3 sequence reads: CASSVPGRGNTIYF. CDR3 DNA sequence: TGTGCCAGCTCGGTGCCCGGGAGAGGAAACACCATATATTTT.

The chain is built from TRBV3-1 (or the pseudogene TRBV3-2) and TRBJ2-3; 15 bases map to TRBD2. The junction had 3 bases not matched to a gene; V was cut back by 4 bases and J by 4 bases. The CDR3 covers 16 residues. Germline loops: CDR1 LGHDT, CDR2 YNNKEL (reference sequence). The CDR3 bases are TGTGCCAGCAGCCTCGGACTAGCGGGAGGGGCAGATACGCAGTATTTT. This gives the protein CASSLGLAGGADTQYF.

The rearrangement uses TRBV2 and TRBJ1-2; no clear D. The CDR3 sequence is 13 residues long. Germline lookup yields CDR1 SNHLY and CDR2 FYNNEI. The germline V and J ends were trimmed by 6 bases and 3 bases, with 11 bases remaining between them. The CDR3 loop reads CASRPERDYGYTF. The CDR3, as DNA: TGTGCCAGCAGGCCCGAGAGGGACTATGGCTACACCTTC.